The 16 T cell receptor beta chains below all came from one sample that was sequenced in a study of shared clonotypes between healthy human individuals. Method: immunoSEQ multiplex PCR; TCRdb's copy keeps in-frame clones and lacks some. The table lists approximately 530,000 clones, 90% to 96% of them singletons, with about 0.059% in the top ten. The source material was naive CD4+ T cells sorted from blood. Subset noted: CD45RA+ positively selected. These receptors were obtained from a woman in her twenties or thirties in good health.

The chain carries TRBV7-2 and TRBJ2-7; TRBD2 matches 8 bases. Per germline, CDR1 SGHTA and CDR2 FQGNSA. There are 16 residues in the CDR3. The trim removed 1 base at V and 0 bases at J, leaving 5 bases unmatched. CDR3 nucleotides: TGTGCCAGCAGCTTAGGTTTTGCGGGAGGCTCCTACGAGCAGTACTTC. Protein: CASSLGFAGGSYEQYF.

This clone is a singleton in its sample. The rearrangement joins TRBV2 to TRBJ2-7; no definite D call. V was clipped by 3 bases and J by 5 bases, with 5 bases between them. CDR1 is SNHLY and CDR2 is FYNNEI in the germline V gene. The CDR3 has 11 residues. CDR3 amino acids: CASSDRHEQYF. As DNA, the CDR3 is TGTGCCAGCAGTGATCGGCACGAGCAGTACTTC.

The V call is TRBV2, the J call TRBJ2-1; TRBD2 matches at 12 bases. V lost 7 bases to trimming and J lost 0 bases; unmatched junction nucleotides: 10. This CDR3 spans 18 amino acids. CDR1 and CDR2 from the germline V gene are SNHLY and FYNNEI. Written as DNA, the CDR3 is TGTGCCAGCACAATGTGGACTAGCGGGATTCCCTCCTACAATGAGCAGTTCTTC. Amino acid sequence: CASTMWTSGIPSYNEQFF.

A note on this clone: The same CDR3 is also encoded by other DNA sequences in this sample. The V gene is TRBV28, the J gene TRBJ1-1; weak D call: TRBD1 (6 bases). The CDR3 runs to 14 residues. V lost 3 bases, J lost 1 base, and 9 bases lay in between. CDR1 and CDR2 from the germline V gene are MDHEN and SYDVKM. CDR3 nucleotides: TGTGCCAGCAGTTTCCCGGACAGGAACACTGAAGCTTTCTTT. It translates to CASSFPDRNTEAFF. Full variable domain (missing parts from reference TRBV28 and TRBJ1-1): DVKVTQSSRYLVKRTGEKVFLECVQDMDHENMFWYRQDPGLGLRLIYFSYDVKMKEKGDIPEGYSVSREKKERFSLILESASTNQTSMYLCASSFPDRNTEAFFGQGTRLTVV.

The J gene is TRBJ1-4, the V gene TRBV7-2; unclear D gene. V lost 5 bases and J lost 0, with 10 bases in between. The CDR3 is 15 residues long. The germline V gene has CDR1 SGHTA and CDR2 FQGNSA. The DNA of the CDR3 is TGTGCCAGCAGCCCACGAGTTGCAACTAATGAAAAACTGTTTTTT. Its protein is CASSPRVATNEKLFF.

The chain is built from TRBV27 and TRBJ2-1; tentatively, D is TRBD1 or TRBD2 (5 bases each). The CDR3 is 16 residues long. Germline loops: CDR1 MNHEY, CDR2 SMNVEV (reference sequence). Trimming shortened V by 5 bases and J by 8 bases, and 22 bases separated the two germline ends. The CDR3 bases are TGTGCCAGCAGTACCCGGGACCGAGCTCGTAGCGATGAGCAGTTCTTC. Residues: CASSTRDRARSDEQFF.

This chain uses TRBV6-4 with TRBJ1-2, with a possible D match to TRBD1 (5 bases). The V end lost 6 bases, the J end lost 2 bases, and 16 bases lay between the germline ends. The germline gives CDR1 MRHNA, CDR2 SNTAGT. The CDR3 is 15 amino acids. CDR3 sequence: CASSDSVDTNYGYTF. Here the CDR3 DNA reads TGTGCCAGCAGCGATTCCGTGGACACGAACTATGGCTACACCTTC.

J is TRBJ2-4 and V is TRBV11-2, with a weak D call TRBD2 (6 bases). Germline-derived CDR1 and CDR2 are SGHAT and FQNNGV. CDR3 size: 14 residues. Trimming shortened V by 5 bases and J by 9 bases, and 17 bases separated the two germline ends. CDR3 bases: TGTGCCAGCAGCCAGACTAGAATCAGCGTCATTCAGTACTTC. As protein: CASSQTRISVIQYF.

The chain joins TRBV6-5 to TRBJ2-1, with TRBD1 matching 7 bases. The trim removed 7 bases at V and 4 bases at J, leaving 4 bases unmatched. CDR1 is MNHEY and CDR2 is SVGAGI in the germline V gene. CDR3 size: 13 residues. DNA for the CDR3: TGTGCCAGCAATCCGGGACAGTACAATGAGCAGTTCTTC. Its protein product is CASNPGQYNEQFF.

The chain has TRBV5-4 and TRBJ2-7; D may be TRBD1 (6 bases). The CDR3 is made up of 13 amino acids. CDR1 is SGHNT and CDR2 is YYREEE in the germline V gene (reference sequence). The V end lost 5 bases, the J end lost 3 bases, and 12 bases lay between the germline ends. The CDR3 protein is CASRPGHLYEQYF. The CDR3 nucleotides are TGTGCCAGCAGGCCGGGACATCTCTACGAGCAGTACTTC. Filled out from reference TRBV5-4 and TRBJ2-7, the complete variable domain reads ETGVTQSPTHLIKTRGQQVTLRCSSQSGHNTVSWYQQALGQGPQFIFQYYREEENGRGNFPPRFSGLQFPNYSSELNVNALELDDSALYLCASRPGHLYEQYFGPGTRLTVT.

V and J are TRBV18 and TRBJ2-7; TRBD2 matches 7 bases. Unmatched junction bases numbered 2, after V lost 0 bases and J lost 0 bases. Germline V gives CDR1 KGHSH, CDR2 LQKENI. The CDR3 extends over 15 amino acids. The CDR3 loop is CASSPPRGSSYEQYF. In DNA, the CDR3 is TGTGCCAGCTCACCACCTCGCGGGAGCTCCTACGAGCAGTACTTC.

The count of this clone is one. V and J are TRBV18 and TRBJ2-7; no reliable D call. The V gene lost 2 bases and the J gene lost 5 bases, with 19 bases spanning the gap. This CDR3 spans 16 amino acids. Germline loops: CDR1 KGHSH, CDR2 LQKENI. CDR3 sequence: CASSPSLGAREDEQYF. The CDR3 nucleotides are TGTGCCAGCTCACCATCCCTGGGCGCCCGTGAGGACGAGCAGTACTTC.

The genes are TRBV6-1 and TRBJ2-7; D call uncertain. Deletions cut 7 bases from V and 7 bases from J, with 11 bases between. There are 11 residues in the CDR3. Germline CDR1 and CDR2: MNHNS and SASEGT. This chain's CDR3 is CASTFIQEQYF. CDR3 nucleotides: TGTGCCAGCACCTTTATTCAAGAGCAGTACTTC.

The V gene is TRBV7-9, the J gene TRBJ1-3, with D unclear. V shed 5 bases and J shed 0 bases, with 5 bases lying between them. The CDR3 sequence is 13 residues long. Germline-derived CDR1 and CDR2 are SEHNR and FQNEAQ (reference sequence). In nucleotides, the CDR3 is TGTGCCAGCAGCCAGGACTCTGGAAACACCATATATTTT. It codes for CASSQDSGNTIYF.

This chain connects TRBV19 to TRBJ2-7; 8 bases match TRBD2. Trimming at V came to 6 bases and at J to 7 bases, leaving 11 bases not matched to a gene. Germline V gene data show CDR1 as LNHDA and CDR2 as SQIVND (reference sequence). This CDR3 has 14 residues. CDR3 protein: CASSPLAATGEQYF. The CDR3 region has the DNA TGTGCCAGTAGCCCACTAGCGGCCACGGGTGAGCAGTACTTC.

In this sample, this clone turned up once. The chain carries TRBV28 and TRBJ1-4, with D possibly TRBD1 on 6 matching bases. Trimming shortened V by 6 bases and J by 13 bases, and 12 bases separated the two germline ends. The CDR3 runs to 11 residues. The V gene's germline CDR1 is MDHEN and CDR2 SYDVKM. CDR3 loop: CASRRTARLFF. The CDR3, as DNA: TGTGCCAGCAGGAGGACAGCGCGACTGTTTTTT.